The entry below describes one TCR beta chain. Its matching antigen is unknown. The data belong to a study of graft-versus-host responses after intestinal transplantation. Study summary: Anti-thymocyte globulin induction preceded roughly 3 years of tacrolimus and steroid maintenance in all recipients. General study results and limits: Early post-transplant falls in HvG clones accompanied the peak levels of circulating GvH clones. GvH clones appeared in recipient marrow, some first in ileum or blood.

Germline assignment: CDR1 SGHVS and CDR2 FQNEAQ. CDR3 length: 17 residues. V was cut by 3 bases and J by 2 bases, with 17 bases left in between. The method was immunoSEQ multiplex PCR; TCRdb's version includes in-frame clones alone and lacks a portion of them. Here the sample spans around 96,000 clones, around 90% being singletons. The sequencing here drew on PBMCs, taken 453 days after intestinal transplant. The source is a human patient who received an intestinal transplant, so some T cells may come from the graft donor. The gene calls are TRBV7-8 and TRBJ1-3; D gene ambiguous. This CDR3 reads CASSFSSPGLAGNTIYF. Written as DNA, the CDR3 is TGTGCCAGCAGCTTCAGTTCCCCGGGCTTGGCTGGAAACACCATATATTTT.